This record concerns one T cell receptor (beta chain) sequence. There are a few counts of this clonotype. No antigen is known for it. The input lacks base qualities; no much larger clone sits a single base away. The 39 donors, aged 6 to 90 years, were systemically healthy Caucasian individuals from Russia. Around 10 milliliters of peripheral blood were collected from each donor into EDTA-treated Vacutainer tubes. Ficoll-Paque density-gradient centrifugation was used to isolate PBMCs, with at least 6.5 million obtained per sample. Trizol reagent was used to extract total RNA from PBMCs, with at least 5 micrograms per sample. The percentages of naive CD45RAhigh/CD27high T cells were determined by flow cytometry on a PBMC aliquot from every donor. The sample originates from a study of blood T cells in healthy people across ages (dated by TCRdb to 2015 to 2017). About the investigation overall: Template switching captured roughly one uniquely barcoded TCR beta cDNA molecule per two T cells in model experiments. For two donors (one aged 18 to 30 and one aged 80 or older), the study analyzed two additional independent replicas of 1 million unique cDNA reads from the same blood draw. To avoid experimental bias, donors of different ages were spread randomly across the sequencing lanes. To track age-related changes in TCR beta repertoire diversity, the study relied on deep sequencing normalized with unique cDNA molecular identifiers. The donors were split into four age groups: young (average about 16 years), middle-aged (roughly 40), aged (62) and long-lived (under 90).

Summary of the overall study and its limitations: Bulk unsorted PBMC profiling prevented conclusive comparison of naive and antigen-experienced compartments. Estimates of total diversity from one million sequenced T cells were regarded as lower bounds and underestimates. Donor CMV infection status was unknown, potentially confounding age-related changes in expanded clonotypes. Compared with the aged group, the long-lived group had more naive CD4+ T cells, fewer expanded clones and increased TCR diversity, suggesting age selection. There was a strong correlation between observed TCR beta diversity and the percentage of naive T cells measured by flow cytometry. Observed TCR beta diversity per million T cells fell roughly linearly with age, and a significant reduction was already apparent by age around 40.

The germline V gene encodes CDR1 SQVTM and CDR2 ANQGSEA. V loses 8 bases, J loses 7 bases, and the germline ends lie 18 bases apart. The CDR3 sequence holds 12 residues, the cysteine and phenylalanine included. The entry retains the CDR3 DNA only, 36 bases that are in frame from base 1. Libraries were made using 5' RACE. The sequencing machine was an Illumina HiSeq 2500. A second roughly 7 to 11 cycle PCR used a sample-barcoded 5' primer and a J-beta primer mix. Each TCR beta cDNA molecule received a unique molecular identifier from a template-switch 5' adaptor carrying 12 random nucleotides. Each sample yielded at least 2.5 million CDR3-containing paired-end reads. First-strand cDNA synthesis was performed from all RNA using the Mint cDNA synthesis kit, with priming by a TRBC-specific oligonucleotide. All cDNA was treated with uracil-DNA glycosylase and then went through a first 18-cycle PCR with the universal primers M1SS and BC2_uni_R. The study's processing was this. Normalization of each sample was performed by random selection of 1 million high-quality reads, each carrying a distinct molecular identifier. Instead of being binned into consensus sequences, reads that shared molecular identifiers were thrown out. MiTCR, with a Q25 quality threshold and the strictest error-elimination algorithm, was used for CDR3 identification, clonotype clustering and error correction. A nonparametric unseen species model using Euler transformation provided a lower-bound estimate of total TCR beta diversity. Using fastp at Q25 and MiXCR, TCRdb reprocessed the public reads and kept productive beta chains. Every entry covers one CDR3 protein and lists the most common genes and DNA from its rows. TCRdb, not the original authors, processed these V and J calls. The sample has approximately 800,000 distinct CDR3 sequences on record, less than 70% of them singletons. The ten largest clones capture approximately 40% of the sample.

Sequenced material: blood. The receptor was derived from a man older than 75 in good health. The chain uses TRBV29-1 and TRBJ2-7; the D gene is unclear. CDR3 sequence: CSTRDSLTEQYF. The DNA sequence is TGCAGCACCCGAGATTCTCTCACAGAGCAGTACTTC.